This TCR beta chain was identified in a study of brain T cells in children with intractable seizures. Sequenced by immunoSEQ multiplex PCR; TCRdb stores in-frame clones only, minus some. The table lists 300,000 to 400,000 clones, roughly 93% of them singletons, with 4.5% to 7% in the top ten. Regarding time point: blood from clinic visit 5 months post-surgery; TSC patient then seizure free. Surgery cases with the highest brain T cell transcript signatures were chosen for sequencing. CDR3 size: 18 residues. CDR1 is SGDLS, CDR2 YYNGEE, per germline. Trimming stripped 3 bases from V and 0 bases from J, with 21 bases between.

V is TRBV9 and J is TRBJ1-1; D not resolved. This receptor was identified in a boy in the first two years of life with tuberous sclerosis and intractable seizures. This sample comprised peripheral blood, obtained less than 6 months after surgery. Here the CDR3 reads CASSASFRPGVMNTEAFF. The CDR3 DNA sequence: TGTGCCAGCAGCGCCTCCTTCAGGCCAGGAGTCATGAACACTGAAGCTTTCTTT.